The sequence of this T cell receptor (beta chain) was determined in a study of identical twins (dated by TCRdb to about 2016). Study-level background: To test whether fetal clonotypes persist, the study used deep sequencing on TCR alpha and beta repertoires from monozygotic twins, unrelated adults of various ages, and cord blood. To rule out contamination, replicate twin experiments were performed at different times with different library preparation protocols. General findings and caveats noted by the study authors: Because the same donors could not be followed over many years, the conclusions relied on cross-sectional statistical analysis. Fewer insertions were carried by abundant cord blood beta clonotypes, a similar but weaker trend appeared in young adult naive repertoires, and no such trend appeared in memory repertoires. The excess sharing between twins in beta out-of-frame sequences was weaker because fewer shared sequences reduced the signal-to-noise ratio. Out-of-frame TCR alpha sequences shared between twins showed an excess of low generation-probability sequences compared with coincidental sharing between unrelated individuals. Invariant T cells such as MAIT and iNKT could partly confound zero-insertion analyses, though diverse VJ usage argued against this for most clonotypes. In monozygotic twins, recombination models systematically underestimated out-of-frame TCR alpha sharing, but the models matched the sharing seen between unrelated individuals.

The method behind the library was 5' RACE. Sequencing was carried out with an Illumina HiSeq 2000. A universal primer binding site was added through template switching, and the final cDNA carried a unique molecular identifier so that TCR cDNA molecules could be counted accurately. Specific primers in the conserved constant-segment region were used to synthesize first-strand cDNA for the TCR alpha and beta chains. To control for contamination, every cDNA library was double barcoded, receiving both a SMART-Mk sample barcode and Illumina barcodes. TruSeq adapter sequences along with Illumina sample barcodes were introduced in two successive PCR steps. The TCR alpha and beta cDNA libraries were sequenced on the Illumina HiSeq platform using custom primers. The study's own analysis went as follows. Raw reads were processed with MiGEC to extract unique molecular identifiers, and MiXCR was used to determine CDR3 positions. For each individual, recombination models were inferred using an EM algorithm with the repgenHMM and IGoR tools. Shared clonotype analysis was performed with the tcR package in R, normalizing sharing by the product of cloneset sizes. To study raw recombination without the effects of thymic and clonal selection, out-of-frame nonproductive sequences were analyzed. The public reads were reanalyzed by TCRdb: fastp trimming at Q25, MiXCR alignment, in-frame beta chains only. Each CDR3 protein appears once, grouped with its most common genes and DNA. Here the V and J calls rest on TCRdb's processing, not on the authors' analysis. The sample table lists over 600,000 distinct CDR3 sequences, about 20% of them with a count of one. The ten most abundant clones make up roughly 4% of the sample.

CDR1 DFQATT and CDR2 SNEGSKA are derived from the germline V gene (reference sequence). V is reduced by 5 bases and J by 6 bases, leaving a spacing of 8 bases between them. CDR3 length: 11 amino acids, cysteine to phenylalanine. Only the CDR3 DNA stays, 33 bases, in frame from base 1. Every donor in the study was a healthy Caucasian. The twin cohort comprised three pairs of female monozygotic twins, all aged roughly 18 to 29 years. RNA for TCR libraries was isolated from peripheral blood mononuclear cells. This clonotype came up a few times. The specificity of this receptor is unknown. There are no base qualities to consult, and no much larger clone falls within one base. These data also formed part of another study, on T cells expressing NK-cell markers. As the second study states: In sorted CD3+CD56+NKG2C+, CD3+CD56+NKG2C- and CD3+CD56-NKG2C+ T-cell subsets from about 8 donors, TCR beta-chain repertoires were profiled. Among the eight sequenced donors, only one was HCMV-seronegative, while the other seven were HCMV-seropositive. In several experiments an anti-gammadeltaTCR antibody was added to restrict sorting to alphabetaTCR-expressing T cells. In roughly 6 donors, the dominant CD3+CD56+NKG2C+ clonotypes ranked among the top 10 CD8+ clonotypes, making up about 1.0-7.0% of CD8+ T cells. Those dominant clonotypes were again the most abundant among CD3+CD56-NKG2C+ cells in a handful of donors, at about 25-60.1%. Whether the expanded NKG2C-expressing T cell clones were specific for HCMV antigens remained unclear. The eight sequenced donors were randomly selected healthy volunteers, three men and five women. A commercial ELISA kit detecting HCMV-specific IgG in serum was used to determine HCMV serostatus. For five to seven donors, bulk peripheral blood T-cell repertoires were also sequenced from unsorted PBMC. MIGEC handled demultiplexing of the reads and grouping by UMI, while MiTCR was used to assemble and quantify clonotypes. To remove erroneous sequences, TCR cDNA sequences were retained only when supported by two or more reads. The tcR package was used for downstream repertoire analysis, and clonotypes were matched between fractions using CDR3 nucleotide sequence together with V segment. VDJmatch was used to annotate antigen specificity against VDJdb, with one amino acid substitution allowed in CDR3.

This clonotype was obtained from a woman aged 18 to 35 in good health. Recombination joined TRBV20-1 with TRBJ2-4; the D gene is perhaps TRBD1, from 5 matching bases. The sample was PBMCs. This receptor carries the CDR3 CSASGSNIQYF. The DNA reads TGCAGTGCTTCAGGGTCAAACATTCAGTACTTC.